This section outlines one TCR beta chain sequence together with its context. Its specificity is unknown. This record belongs to a study of blood T cells in healthy people across ages. About the research overall: Template switching captured about one barcoded beta molecule per two T cells. Broader study findings: Strong correlation existed between TCR beta diversity and naive T cell percentage. Naive CD4+ cell counts and diversity both ran higher in long-lived than in aged donors.

In germline, CDR1 is SGHTA, CDR2 FQGNSA. This CDR3 contains 13 residues. The V end was cut by 6 bases, the J end by 2 bases, with 10 bases between. With a J-beta primer mix and a sample-barcoded 5' primer, a second PCR ran 7 to 11 cycles. A minimum of 3 million CDR3-containing paired-end reads was obtained for each sample. MiXCR was run by TCRdb on the 5' RACE reads, yielding one entry per CDR3 protein. The sample yields around 800,000 distinct CDR3 sequences, roughly 50% seen once. The chain links TRBV7-2 to TRBJ1-1; possibly TRBD1 for D (6 bases). This sequence originates from a man at least 80 years old in good health. Input material: blood. CDR3 in DNA: TGTGCCAGCAGACAACAGGGAAACACTGAAGCTTTCTTT. This encodes CASRQQGNTEAFF.